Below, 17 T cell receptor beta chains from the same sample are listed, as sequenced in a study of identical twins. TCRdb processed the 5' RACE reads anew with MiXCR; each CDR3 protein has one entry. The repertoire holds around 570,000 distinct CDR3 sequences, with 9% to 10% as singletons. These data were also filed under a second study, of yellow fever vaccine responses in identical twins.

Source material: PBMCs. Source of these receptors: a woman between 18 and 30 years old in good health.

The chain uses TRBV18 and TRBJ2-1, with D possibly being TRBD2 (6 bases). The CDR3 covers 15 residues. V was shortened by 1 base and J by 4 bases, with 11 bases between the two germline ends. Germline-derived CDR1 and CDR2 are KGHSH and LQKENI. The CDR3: CASSPRRDFYNEQFF. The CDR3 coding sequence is TGTGCCAGCTCACCACGCCGGGACTTTTACAATGAGCAGTTCTTC.

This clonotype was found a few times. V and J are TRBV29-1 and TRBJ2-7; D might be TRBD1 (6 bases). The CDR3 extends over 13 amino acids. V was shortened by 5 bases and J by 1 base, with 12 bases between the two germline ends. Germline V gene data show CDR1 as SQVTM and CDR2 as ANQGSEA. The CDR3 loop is CSVPNRESYEQYF. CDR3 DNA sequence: TGCAGCGTTCCTAACAGGGAATCCTACGAGCAGTACTTC.

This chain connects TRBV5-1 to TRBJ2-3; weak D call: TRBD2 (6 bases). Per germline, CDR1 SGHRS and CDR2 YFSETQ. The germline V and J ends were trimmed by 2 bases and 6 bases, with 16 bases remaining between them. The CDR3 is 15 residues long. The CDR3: CASSLRGLALDTQYF. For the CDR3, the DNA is TGCGCCAGCAGCTTACGGGGGTTGGCTCTGGATACGCAGTATTTT.

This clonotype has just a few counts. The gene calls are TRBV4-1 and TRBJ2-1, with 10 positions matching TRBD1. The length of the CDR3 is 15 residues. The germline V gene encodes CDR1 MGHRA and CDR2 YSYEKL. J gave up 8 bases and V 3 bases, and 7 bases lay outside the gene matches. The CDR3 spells CASSHRQGALDEQFF. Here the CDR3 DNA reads TGCGCCAGCAGCCATAGACAGGGGGCTTTGGATGAGCAGTTCTTC.

CDR3 residues: CASSQLLAGTTGELFF. The CDR3 DNA reads TGTGCCAGCAGCCAACTTTTAGCGGGAACCACCGGGGAGCTGTTTTTT. The chain couples TRBV4-2 to TRBJ2-2; 8 bases are a match to TRBD2. There are 16 residues in the CDR3. In germline, CDR1 is LGHNA, CDR2 YNFKEQ. J lost 4 bases, V lost 2 bases, and 6 bases had no gene match.

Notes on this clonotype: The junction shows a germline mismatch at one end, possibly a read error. The CDR3 spells CAGSPTPGTYNEQFF. CDR3 nucleotide sequence: TGTGCCGGCAGTCCCACCCCGGGGACTTACAATGAGCAGTTCTTC. The chain links TRBV5-4 to TRBJ2-1; D is perhaps TRBD2 (6 bases). Germline CDR1 and CDR2: SGHNT and YYREEE (reference sequence). CDR3 size: 15 residues.

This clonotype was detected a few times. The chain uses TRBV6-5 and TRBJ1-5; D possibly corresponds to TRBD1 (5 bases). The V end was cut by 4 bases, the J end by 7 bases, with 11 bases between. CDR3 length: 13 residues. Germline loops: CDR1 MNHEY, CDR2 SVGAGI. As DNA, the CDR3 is TGTGCCAGCAGTTTACTGGCAGGGCAGCCCCAGCATTTT. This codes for CASSLLAGQPQHF.

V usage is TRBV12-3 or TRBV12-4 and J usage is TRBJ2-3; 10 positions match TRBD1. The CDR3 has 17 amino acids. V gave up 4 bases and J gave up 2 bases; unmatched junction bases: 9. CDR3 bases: TGTGCCAGCAGTTCCGGGACAGGGGCGCAGCACACAGATACGCAGTATTTT. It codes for CASSSGTGAQHTDTQYF.

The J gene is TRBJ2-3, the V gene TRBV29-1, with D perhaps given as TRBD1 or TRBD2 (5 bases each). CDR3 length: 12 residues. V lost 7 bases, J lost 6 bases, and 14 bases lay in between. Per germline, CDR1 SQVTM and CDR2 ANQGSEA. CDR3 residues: CSAFLWGDTQYF. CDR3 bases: TGCAGCGCCTTTCTATGGGGGGATACGCAGTATTTT.

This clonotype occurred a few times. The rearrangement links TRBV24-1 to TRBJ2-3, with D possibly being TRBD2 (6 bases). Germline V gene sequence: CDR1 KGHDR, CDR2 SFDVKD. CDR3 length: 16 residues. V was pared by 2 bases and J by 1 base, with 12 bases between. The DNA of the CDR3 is TGTGCCACCAGTGATTGGAGGGACCAGGGCACAGATACGCAGTATTTT. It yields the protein CATSDWRDQGTDTQYF.

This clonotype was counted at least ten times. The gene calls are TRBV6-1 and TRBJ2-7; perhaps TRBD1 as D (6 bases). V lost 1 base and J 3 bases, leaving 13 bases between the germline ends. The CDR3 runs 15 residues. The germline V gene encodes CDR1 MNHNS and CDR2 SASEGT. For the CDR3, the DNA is TGTGCCAGCAGTGAAGGACAGGACCCTTTCTACGAGCAGTACTTC. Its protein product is CASSEGQDPFYEQYF.

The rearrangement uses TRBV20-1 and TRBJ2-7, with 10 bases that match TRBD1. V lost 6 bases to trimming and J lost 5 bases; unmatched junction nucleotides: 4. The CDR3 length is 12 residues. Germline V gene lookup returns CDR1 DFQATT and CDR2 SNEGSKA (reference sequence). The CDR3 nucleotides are TGCAGTGCACCCGACAGGGGGCACGAGCAGTACTTC. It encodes CSAPDRGHEQYF.

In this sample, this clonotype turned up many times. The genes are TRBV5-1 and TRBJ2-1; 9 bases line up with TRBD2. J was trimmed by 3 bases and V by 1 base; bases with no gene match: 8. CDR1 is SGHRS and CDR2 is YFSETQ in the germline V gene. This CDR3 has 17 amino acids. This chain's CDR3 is CASSLIGGGAGYNEQFF. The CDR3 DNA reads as TGCGCCAGCAGCTTGATTGGCGGGGGGGCTGGCTACAATGAGCAGTTCTTC.

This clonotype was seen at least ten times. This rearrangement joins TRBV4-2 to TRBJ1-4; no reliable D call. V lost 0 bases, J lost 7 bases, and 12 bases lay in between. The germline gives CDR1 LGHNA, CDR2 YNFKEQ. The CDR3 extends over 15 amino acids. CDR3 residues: CASSQDLDGVEKLFF. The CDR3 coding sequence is TGTGCCAGCAGCCAAGATCTGGACGGGGTTGAAAAACTGTTTTTT.

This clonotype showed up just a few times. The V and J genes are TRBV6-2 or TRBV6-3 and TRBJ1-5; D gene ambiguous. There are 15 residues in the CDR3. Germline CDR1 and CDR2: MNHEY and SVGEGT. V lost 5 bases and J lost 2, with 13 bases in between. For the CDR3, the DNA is TGTGCCAGCAGTGGTAGGGAGGAGCGCAATCAGCCCCAGCATTTT. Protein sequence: CASSGREERNQPQHF.

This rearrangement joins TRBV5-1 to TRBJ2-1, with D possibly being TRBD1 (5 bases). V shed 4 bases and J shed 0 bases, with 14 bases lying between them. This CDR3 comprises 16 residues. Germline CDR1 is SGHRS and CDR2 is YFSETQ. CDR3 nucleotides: TGCGCCAGCAGCCCCCCCAGGGTAGGCTCCTACAATGAGCAGTTCTTC. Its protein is CASSPPRVGSYNEQFF.

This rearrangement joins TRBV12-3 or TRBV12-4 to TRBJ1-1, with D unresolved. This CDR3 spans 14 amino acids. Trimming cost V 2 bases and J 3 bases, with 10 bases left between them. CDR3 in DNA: TGTGCCAGCAGTTTATCCGACAAGTACACTGAAGCTTTCTTT. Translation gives CASSLSDKYTEAFF.